This TCR beta chain appears in the sequencing data of a study of cytomegalovirus exposure and HLA in healthy donors. The PCR ran on 60 Vbeta and 13 Jbeta primers. The repertoire was sequenced with immunoSEQ multiplex PCR; TCRdb's copy has only in-frame clones and lacks some. Of about 150,000 clones in the sample, around four fifths were seen once. This donor's CMV serostatus is unrecorded. Germline V gene lookup returns CDR1 SGHRS and CDR2 YFSETQ. V shed 6 bases and J shed 1 base, with 19 bases lying between them. The CDR3 extends over 16 amino acids. The material sequenced was PBMCs. This chain links TRBV5-1 with TRBJ2-5; weak D call: TRBD2 (6 bases). The receptor's source is a man aged 25 to 40 in good health. CDR3 coding DNA: TGCGCCAGCACCCGGTCGGCAACTAGCAGCCAAGAGACCCAGTACTTC. As protein: CASTRSATSSQETQYF. Supplemented by reference TRBV5-1 and TRBJ2-5, the full variable domain reads KAGVTQTPRYLIKTRGQQVTLSCSPISGHRSVSWYQQTPGQGLQFLFEYFSETQRNKGNFPGRFSGRQFSNSRSEMNVSTLELGDSALYLCASTRSATSSQETQYFGPGTRLLVL.